This TCR beta chain was sequenced in a study of shared clonotypes between healthy human individuals. Comment on this clone: A read error may explain this, as a much larger clone is one base away.

Sequencing was performed with immunoSEQ multiplex PCR; in TCRdb, only in-frame clones are kept and a portion is missing. Of a few hundred thousand clones detected, around three quarters appear once; the ten largest clones hold about 11%. This CDR3 contains 13 residues. CDR1 and CDR2 from the germline V gene are MNHEY and SVGAGI. The V end was cut by 6 bases, the J end by 1 base, with 9 bases between. Among the donors, all were Caucasian adults who lived in Nashville, Tennessee. The chain combines TRBV6-5 with TRBJ1-1; D is uncertain. Sequenced input: PBMCs. The sequence was obtained from a woman in her thirties or forties in good health. Some clones in this sample may be carry-over from other donors' samples. The CDR3 nucleotides read TGTGCCAGCAGCCGACGGGGGAACACTGAAGCTTTCTTT. Translating it yields CASSRRGNTEAFF.